This is a list of T cell receptor beta chains from one sample in a study of blood T cell repertoires in COVID-19. Sequenced by immunoSEQ multiplex PCR; TCRdb stores in-frame clones only, minus some. The sample comprises around 370,000 clones, more than 75% of which are singletons, and about 6% rests with the top ten. Input material: peripheral blood. The receptors were gathered from a woman in her forties or fifties with COVID-19, enrolled during active disease. Both conserved end residues are part of each CDR3. Fields, in order: V gene, D gene, J gene, clone size, CDR3 protein, CDR3 DNA. A D gene is named only where the DNA matches it firmly. Not every row has a clone size; where given, it reads once, few, many or a size class.

v_gene: TRBV6-5
d_gene: -
j_gene: TRBJ2-7
abundance: few
CDR3aa: CASSYSQGRYEQYF
CDR3nt: TGTGCCAGCAGTTACTCGCAGGGGCGGTACGAGCAGTACTTC

v_gene: TRBV2
d_gene: TRBD2
j_gene: TRBJ2-1
abundance: -
CDR3aa: CASSRRGDYNEQFF
CDR3nt: TGTGCCAGCAGTCGGCGGGGGGACTACAATGAGCAGTTCTTC

v_gene: TRBV5-1
d_gene: TRBD2
j_gene: TRBJ2-7
abundance: -
CDR3aa: CASSYIGLAGAPYEQYF
CDR3nt: TGCGCCAGCAGCTACATTGGACTAGCGGGAGCCCCCTACGAGCAGTACTTC

v_gene: TRBV25-1
d_gene: -
j_gene: TRBJ2-5
abundance: -
CDR3aa: CASRDFPANGQYF
CDR3nt: TGTGCCAGCAGGGACTTTCCGGCGAATGGCCAGTACTTC

v_gene: TRBV11-2
d_gene: TRBD1
j_gene: TRBJ1-1
abundance: -
CDR3aa: CASSLAGGSWTEAFF
CDR3nt: TGTGCCAGCAGCTTGGCAGGGGGCTCGTGGACTGAAGCTTTCTTT

v_gene: TRBV7-2
d_gene: TRBD1
j_gene: TRBJ2-2
abundance: -
CDR3aa: CASSLRAGGRTGELFF
CDR3nt: TGTGCCAGCAGCTTGAGGGCAGGGGGTCGGACCGGGGAGCTGTTTTTT

v_gene: TRBV19
d_gene: TRBD1
j_gene: TRBJ1-3
abundance: -
CDR3aa: CASRHPQGAGGNTIYF
CDR3nt: TGTGCCAGTAGACATCCACAGGGGGCAGGTGGAAACACCATATATTTT

v_gene: TRBV30
d_gene: -
j_gene: TRBJ1-4
abundance: -
CDR3aa: CAWSVPEQATNEKLFF
CDR3nt: TGTGCCTGGAGTGTACCCGAACAGGCGACCAATGAAAAACTGTTTTTT

v_gene: TRBV6-2/TRBV6-3
d_gene: TRBD2
j_gene: TRBJ2-5
abundance: -
CDR3aa: CASSYWASGSKETQYF
CDR3nt: TGTGCCAGCAGTTACTGGGCTAGCGGGAGCAAAGAGACCCAGTACTTC

v_gene: TRBV2
d_gene: TRBD1
j_gene: TRBJ2-1
abundance: -
CDR3aa: CASSRGQGPNEQFF
CDR3nt: TGTGCCAGCAGCAGGGGACAGGGTCCCAATGAGCAGTTCTTC

v_gene: TRBV9
d_gene: -
j_gene: TRBJ2-5
abundance: -
CDR3aa: CASSAGASGQETQYF
CDR3nt: TGTGCCAGCAGCGCGGGGGCTAGCGGCCAAGAGACCCAGTACTTC

v_gene: TRBV23-1
d_gene: -
j_gene: TRBJ2-5
abundance: -
CDR3aa: CASSHRADFQETQYF
CDR3nt: TGCGCCAGCAGTCATCGAGCCGACTTCCAAGAGACCCAGTACTTC

v_gene: TRBV11-2
d_gene: -
j_gene: TRBJ1-2
abundance: -
CDR3aa: CASSLDGAISGYTF
CDR3nt: TGTGCCAGCAGCTTAGATGGAGCGATCTCGGGCTACACCTTC

v_gene: TRBV6-5
d_gene: TRBD1
j_gene: TRBJ1-5
abundance: -
CDR3aa: CASRPTGTGYQPQHF
CDR3nt: TGTGCCAGCAGACCAACCGGGACAGGGTATCAGCCCCAGCATTTT

v_gene: TRBV7-2
d_gene: -
j_gene: TRBJ2-3
abundance: -
CDR3aa: CASSFSGTPSRSSDTQYF
CDR3nt: TGTGCCAGCAGCTTCTCCGGGACACCGTCTCGCAGCTCAGATACGCAGTATTTT

v_gene: TRBV5-1
d_gene: -
j_gene: TRBJ1-2
abundance: few
CDR3aa: CASSGGRSRNGYTF
CDR3nt: TGCGCCAGCAGCGGGGGGAGATCCAGAAATGGCTACACCTTC

v_gene: TRBV9
d_gene: TRBD1
j_gene: TRBJ2-1
abundance: -
CDR3aa: CASSTRQGRSGNEQFF
CDR3nt: TGTGCCAGCAGCACACGACAGGGGAGGTCAGGGAATGAGCAGTTCTTC

v_gene: TRBV14
d_gene: TRBD2
j_gene: TRBJ2-1
abundance: -
CDR3aa: CASTRLSGSMYEQFF
CDR3nt: TGTGCCAGCACACGGCTTAGCGGGAGTATGTATGAGCAGTTCTTC

v_gene: TRBV27
d_gene: TRBD2
j_gene: TRBJ2-7
abundance: -
CDR3aa: CASSLSVTSGSYEQYF
CDR3nt: TGTGCCAGCAGTTTATCGGTGACTAGCGGATCCTACGAGCAGTACTTC

v_gene: TRBV5-1
d_gene: -
j_gene: TRBJ1-1
abundance: once
CDR3aa: CASSLPETLNTEAFF
CDR3nt: TGCGCCAGCAGCTTGCCCGAGACATTGAACACTGAAGCTTTCTTT

v_gene: TRBV7-8
d_gene: TRBD1
j_gene: TRBJ2-1
abundance: -
CDR3aa: CASSLAARGLGVQYNEQFF
CDR3nt: TGTGCCAGCAGCTTAGCGGCCAGGGGGCTTGGGGTGCAATACAATGAGCAGTTCTTC

v_gene: TRBV4-3
d_gene: -
j_gene: TRBJ2-3
abundance: -
CDR3aa: CASSQERGRGNTDTQYF
CDR3nt: TGCGCCAGCAGCCAAGAGCGCGGCAGGGGAAACACAGATACGCAGTATTTT

v_gene: TRBV30
d_gene: -
j_gene: TRBJ1-2
abundance: -
CDR3aa: CASKGNRKDNYGYTF
CDR3nt: TGTGCCTCCAAGGGGAACAGAAAAGATAACTATGGCTACACCTTC

v_gene: TRBV7-2
d_gene: -
j_gene: TRBJ2-1
abundance: -
CDR3aa: CASSPQFPGRGGSYNEQFF
CDR3nt: TGTGCCAGCAGCCCCCAATTCCCCGGAAGGGGTGGCTCCTACAATGAGCAGTTCTTC

v_gene: TRBV24-1
d_gene: -
j_gene: TRBJ2-3
abundance: -
CDR3aa: CATASVGTDTQYF
CDR3nt: TGTGCCACCGCAAGCGTCGGCACAGATACGCAGTATTTT

v_gene: TRBV6-2/TRBV6-3
d_gene: TRBD2
j_gene: TRBJ2-1
abundance: few
CDR3aa: CASSLGLAGLEQFF
CDR3nt: TGTGCCAGCAGCCTCGGACTAGCGGGACTTGAGCAGTTCTTC

v_gene: TRBV14
d_gene: -
j_gene: TRBJ1-2
abundance: -
CDR3aa: CASRSHRDLHYGYTF
CDR3nt: TGTGCCAGCAGGAGCCACAGGGACCTTCACTATGGCTACACCTTC

v_gene: TRBV3-1/TRBV3-2
d_gene: -
j_gene: TRBJ2-2
abundance: -
CDR3aa: CASSQAGEGGELFF
CDR3nt: TGTGCCAGCAGCCAAGCGGGAGAAGGCGGGGAGCTGTTTTTT

v_gene: TRBV6-5
d_gene: TRBD2
j_gene: TRBJ2-1
abundance: -
CDR3aa: CASSYSSGRNNEQFF
CDR3nt: TGTGCCAGCAGTTACTCAAGCGGGAGGAACAATGAGCAGTTCTTC

v_gene: TRBV11-3
d_gene: TRBD2
j_gene: TRBJ2-1
abundance: -
CDR3aa: CASSLDWGLAGGNEQFF
CDR3nt: TGTGCCAGCAGCTTAGATTGGGGCCTAGCGGGAGGGAATGAGCAGTTCTTC

v_gene: TRBV29-1
d_gene: -
j_gene: TRBJ2-5
abundance: -
CDR3aa: CSEIGLQETQYF
CDR3nt: TGCAGCGAAATTGGACTTCAAGAGACCCAGTACTTC

v_gene: TRBV11-2
d_gene: -
j_gene: TRBJ1-4
abundance: few
CDR3aa: CASTARANEKLFF
CDR3nt: TGTGCCAGTACAGCCAGGGCAAATGAAAAACTGTTTTTT

v_gene: TRBV19
d_gene: -
j_gene: TRBJ2-7
abundance: -
CDR3aa: CASNPKYSFPSYEQYF
CDR3nt: TGTGCCAGTAACCCTAAGTATAGCTTCCCCTCCTACGAGCAGTACTTC

v_gene: TRBV5-4
d_gene: TRBD2
j_gene: TRBJ2-5
abundance: -
CDR3aa: CASSLAGGGQETQYF
CDR3nt: TGTGCCAGCAGCTTGGCCGGGGGGGGCCAAGAGACCCAGTACTTC

v_gene: TRBV6-6
d_gene: TRBD1
j_gene: TRBJ1-2
abundance: -
CDR3aa: CASSRQGNYGYTF
CDR3nt: TGTGCCAGCAGTCGACAGGGAAACTATGGCTACACCTTC

v_gene: TRBV6-6
d_gene: -
j_gene: TRBJ2-7
abundance: -
CDR3aa: CASSATGEQYF
CDR3nt: TGTGCCAGCAGTGCAACGGGAGAGCAGTACTTC